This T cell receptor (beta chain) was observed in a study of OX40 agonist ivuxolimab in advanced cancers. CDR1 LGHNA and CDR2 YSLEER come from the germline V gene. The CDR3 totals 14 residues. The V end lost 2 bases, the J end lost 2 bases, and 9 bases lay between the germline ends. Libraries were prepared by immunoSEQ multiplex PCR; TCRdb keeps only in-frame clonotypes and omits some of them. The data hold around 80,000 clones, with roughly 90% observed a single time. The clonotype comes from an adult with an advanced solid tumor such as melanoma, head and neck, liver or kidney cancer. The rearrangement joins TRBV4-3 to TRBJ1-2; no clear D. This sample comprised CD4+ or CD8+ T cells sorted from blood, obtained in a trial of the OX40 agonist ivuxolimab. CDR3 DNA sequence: TGCGCCAGCAGCCAAACGATATCAAACTATGGCTACACCTTC. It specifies CASSQTISNYGYTF.